A selection of T cell receptor beta chains follows, all from one sample in a study of T cells expressing NK-cell markers. TCRdb re-called the 5' RACE reads; one entry per CDR3 protein, DNA not given. The sample table sets out hundreds of thousands of distinct CDR3 sequences. Input material: blood T cells: a sorted CD56 or NKG2C T cell subset, CD4+ or CD8+ T cells, or bulk PBMC T cells (not recorded which). These TCRs come from a man aged 18 to 30 in good health. Each CDR3 is given with its conserved first and last residue. Fields, in order: J gene, V gene, CDR3 protein.

J gene: TRBJ2-1; V gene: TRBV24-1; CDR3 protein: CATSDLTGGEGNEQFF
J gene: TRBJ2-5; V gene: TRBV20-1; CDR3 protein: CSASGSGVPQETQYF
J gene: TRBJ2-1; V gene: TRBV7-9; CDR3 protein: CANTGSDPKAYNEQFF
J gene: TRBJ2-1; V gene: TRBV6-5; CDR3 protein: CASSFDVVGVYNEQFF
J gene: TRBJ1-6; V gene: TRBV7-2; CDR3 protein: CASSPGAGMSSPLHF
J gene: TRBJ1-2; V gene: TRBV12-3/TRBV12-4; CDR3 protein: CASSLVLSGVSYGYTF
J gene: TRBJ2-1; V gene: TRBV12-3/TRBV12-4; CDR3 protein: CASRGGTFGLRQFF
J gene: TRBJ2-1; V gene: TRBV10-3; CDR3 protein: CAISASGGYNEQFF
J gene: TRBJ2-3; V gene: TRBV5-1; CDR3 protein: CASSFGLAGAGDTQYF
J gene: TRBJ1-1; V gene: TRBV27; CDR3 protein: CASSGWVRGLKGNTEAFF
J gene: TRBJ2-7; V gene: TRBV29-1; CDR3 protein: CSVEGDGTSGSEQYF
J gene: TRBJ2-3; V gene: TRBV5-5; CDR3 protein: CASSLRGLSSDTQYF
J gene: TRBJ2-3; V gene: TRBV20-1; CDR3 protein: CSARLPTGGSMDTQYF
J gene: TRBJ1-1; V gene: TRBV7-8; CDR3 protein: CASSLARRDTEAFF
J gene: TRBJ1-1; V gene: TRBV7-9; CDR3 protein: CASSLDPGMNTEAFF
J gene: TRBJ2-1; V gene: TRBV14; CDR3 protein: CASSQVRTSVNEQFF
J gene: TRBJ2-1; V gene: TRBV12-3/TRBV12-4; CDR3 protein: CASSGQDRDGKNEQFF
J gene: TRBJ1-5; V gene: TRBV24-1; CDR3 protein: CATGGSEQPQHF
J gene: TRBJ1-5; V gene: TRBV4-2; CDR3 protein: CASSQEQGVRQPQHF
J gene: TRBJ2-6; V gene: TRBV7-6; CDR3 protein: CASSLEPHPASGANVLTF
J gene: TRBJ2-1; V gene: TRBV12-3/TRBV12-4; CDR3 protein: CASSLCGHCEQFF
J gene: TRBJ2-3; V gene: TRBV4-3; CDR3 protein: CASSQDEGTGVSDTQYF
J gene: TRBJ2-7; V gene: TRBV29-1; CDR3 protein: CSVVQGLGEQYF
J gene: TRBJ2-6; V gene: TRBV11-3; CDR3 protein: CASSFGQVNSGANVLTF
J gene: TRBJ2-7; V gene: TRBV28; CDR3 protein: CASSIPRQGYEQYF
J gene: TRBJ2-1; V gene: TRBV24-1; CDR3 protein: CATSDLSGIGDNEQFF
J gene: TRBJ2-2; V gene: TRBV2; CDR3 protein: CASSESGDSPNTGELFF
J gene: TRBJ2-7; V gene: TRBV20-1; CDR3 protein: CSAQEGQGIHEQYF
J gene: TRBJ2-5; V gene: TRBV10-3; CDR3 protein: CAISGQEETQYF
J gene: TRBJ2-7; V gene: TRBV5-5; CDR3 protein: CASSSNRGKGEQYF
J gene: TRBJ2-3; V gene: TRBV12-3/TRBV12-4; CDR3 protein: CASSSSAPGTDTQYF
J gene: TRBJ1-2; V gene: TRBV5-1; CDR3 protein: CASSWTGAGTGYTF
J gene: TRBJ2-4; V gene: TRBV29-1; CDR3 protein: CSVGDGRNIQYF
J gene: TRBJ1-4; V gene: TRBV4-1; CDR3 protein: CASSQEIGTDRLFF
J gene: TRBJ2-3; V gene: TRBV5-1; CDR3 protein: CASSLVDGGDTQYF
J gene: TRBJ2-1; V gene: TRBV18; CDR3 protein: CASRRSGRNVHEQFF
J gene: TRBJ2-2; V gene: TRBV5-1; CDR3 protein: CASSPKWTSGRNTGELFF
J gene: TRBJ2-1; V gene: TRBV5-1; CDR3 protein: CASSLEGRAAYNEQFF
J gene: TRBJ2-1; V gene: TRBV12-3/TRBV12-4; CDR3 protein: CASSFESSYNEQFF
J gene: TRBJ2-5; V gene: TRBV28; CDR3 protein: CASSLFGQGARETQYF
J gene: TRBJ2-1; V gene: TRBV5-1; CDR3 protein: CASSLRWPSGRARNEQFF
J gene: TRBJ1-2; V gene: TRBV5-1; CDR3 protein: CASSSSRGPLGYTF